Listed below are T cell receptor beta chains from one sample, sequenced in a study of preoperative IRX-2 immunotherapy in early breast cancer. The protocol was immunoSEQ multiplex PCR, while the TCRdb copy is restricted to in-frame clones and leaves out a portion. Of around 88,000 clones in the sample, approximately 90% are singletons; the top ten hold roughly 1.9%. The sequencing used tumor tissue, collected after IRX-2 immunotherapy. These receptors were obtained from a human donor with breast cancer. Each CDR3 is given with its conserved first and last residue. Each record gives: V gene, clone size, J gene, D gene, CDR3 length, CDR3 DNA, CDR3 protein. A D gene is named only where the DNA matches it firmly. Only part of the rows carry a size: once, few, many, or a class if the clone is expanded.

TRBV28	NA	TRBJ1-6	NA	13	TGTGCCAGCTTAAGCTCCTATAATTCACCCCTCCACTTT	CASLSSYNSPLHF
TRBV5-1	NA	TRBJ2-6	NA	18	TGCGCCAGCAGCGGTGGAACGATCGGGGCCTCTGGGGCCAACGTCCTGACTTTC	CASSGGTIGASGANVLTF
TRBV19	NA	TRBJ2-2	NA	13	TGTGCCAGCGCGCTTCTATCCACCGGGGAGCTGTTTTTT	CASALLSTGELFF
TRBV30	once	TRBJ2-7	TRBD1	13	TGTGCCTGGACGCAAGGGACAGGGTTCGAGCAGTACTTC	CAWTQGTGFEQYF
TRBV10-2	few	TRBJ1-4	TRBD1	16	TGCGCCAGCAGTGACCCCTCGGGGACAGGGAATGAAAAACTGTTTTTT	CASSDPSGTGNEKLFF
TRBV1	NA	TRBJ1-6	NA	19	TGCGCCAGCAGCCAGAGAGGTCCCCCACAGGGGGCGACGCTATCACCCCTCCACTTT	CASSQRGPPQGATLSPLHF
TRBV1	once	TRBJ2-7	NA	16	TGCGCCAGCAGCCAAGTTAGTACAGGGGCGGTGTACGAGCAGTACTTC	CASSQVSTGAVYEQYF
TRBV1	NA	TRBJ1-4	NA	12	TGCAGCGTACTGCGAGCTAATGAAAAACTGTTTTTT	CSVLRANEKLFF
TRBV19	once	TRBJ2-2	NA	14	TGTGCCAGTAAGTTCGGGATCAACACCGGGGAGCTGTTTTTT	CASKFGINTGELFF
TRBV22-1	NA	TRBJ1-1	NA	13	TGTGCCAGCAGTTTAGGGACGGGCCCTGAAGCTTTCTTT	CASSLGTGPEAFF
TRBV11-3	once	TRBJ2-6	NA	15	TGTGCCAGCAGCTTAAGAGGGACTGGGGCCAACGTCCTGACTTTC	CASSLRGTGANVLTF
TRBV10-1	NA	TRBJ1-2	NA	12	TGCGCCACCAGACGGCTACGCTATGGCTACACCTTC	CATRRLRYGYTF
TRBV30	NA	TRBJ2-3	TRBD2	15	TGTGCCTGGAGTGTACTGGCGGGAGTGGGAGATACGCAGTATTTT	CAWSVLAGVGDTQYF
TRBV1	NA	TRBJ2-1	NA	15	TGCGCCAGCAGCCAAGTAGCGGGGGGGCCACCTGAGCAGTTCTTC	CASSQVAGGPPEQFF
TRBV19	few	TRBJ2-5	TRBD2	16	TGTGCCAGTAGCAACCAAAGGCTAGCGGGAGGGGAGACCCAGTACTTC	CASSNQRLAGGETQYF
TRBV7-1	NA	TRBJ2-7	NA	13	TGTGCCAGCAGCTTCGAGAACACCTACGAGCAGTACTTC	CASSFENTYEQYF
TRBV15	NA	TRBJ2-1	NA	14	TGTGCCACCAGCGGCCGGGACGGGCGAAATGAGCAGTTCTTC	CATSGRDGRNEQFF
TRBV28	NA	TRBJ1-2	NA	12	TGTGCCAGCAGTTTGCCTAACTATGGCTACACCTTC	CASSLPNYGYTF
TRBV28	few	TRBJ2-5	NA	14	TGTGCCAGCAGTACCCTCTGGCTCAGAGAGACCCAGTACTTC	CASSTLWLRETQYF
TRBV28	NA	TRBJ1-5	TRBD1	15	TGTGCCAGCAGTTTAAGACAGGGCTGGAATCAGCCCCAGCATTTT	CASSLRQGWNQPQHF
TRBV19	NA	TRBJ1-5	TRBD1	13	TGTGCCAGCAGTCAGGGGGTCGGTCAGCCCCAGCATTTT	CASSQGVGQPQHF
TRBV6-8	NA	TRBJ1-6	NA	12	TGTGCCAGCAGGCGGGTCAATTCACCCCTCCACTTT	CASRRVNSPLHF
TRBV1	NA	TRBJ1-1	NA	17	TGCGCCAGCAGCCAAGTTGACCCGGGGGCAATGAACACTGAAGCTTTCTTT	CASSQVDPGAMNTEAFF
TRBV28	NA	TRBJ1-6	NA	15	TGTGCCAGCAGGTTCCCCGGGACTTATAATTCACCCCTCCACTTT	CASRFPGTYNSPLHF
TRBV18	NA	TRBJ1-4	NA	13	TGTGCCAGCTCACCACGCTTTAATGAAAAACTGTTTTTT	CASSPRFNEKLFF
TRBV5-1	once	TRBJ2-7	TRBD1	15	TGCGCCAGCAGCTTGGGGATGACAGGGACCTACGAGCAGTACTTC	CASSLGMTGTYEQYF
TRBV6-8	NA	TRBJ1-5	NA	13	TGTGCCAGCAGTCTGACAGTCAATCAGCCCCAGCATTTT	CASSLTVNQPQHF
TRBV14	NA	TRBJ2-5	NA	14	TGTGCCAGCAGCTGGTCTGGGATCCAAGAGACCCAGTACTTC	CASSWSGIQETQYF
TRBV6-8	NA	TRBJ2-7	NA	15	TGTGCCAGCAGCCAGCAAGTCGACAGGATCTACGAGCAGTACTTC	CASSQQVDRIYEQYF
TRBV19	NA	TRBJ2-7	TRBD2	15	TGTGCCAGTAGTATGCGATTGGGGGGGTCCTACGAGCAGTACTTC	CASSMRLGGSYEQYF
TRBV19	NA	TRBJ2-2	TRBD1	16	TGTGCCAGTAGGTCCTGGGACAGGGGAGGCACCGGGGAGCTGTTTTTT	CASRSWDRGGTGELFF
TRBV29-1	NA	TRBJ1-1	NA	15	TGCAGCGTTGAAGACGCCTTGGGGGGGCCCACTGAAGCTTTCTTT	CSVEDALGGPTEAFF
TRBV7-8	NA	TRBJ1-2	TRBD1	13	TGTGCCAGCAGCGTTACGACAGGGCTTGGCTACACCTTC	CASSVTTGLGYTF
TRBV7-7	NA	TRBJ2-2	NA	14	TGTGCCAGCAGCTTGGCCAGCTCCACCGGGGAGCTGTTTTTT	CASSLASSTGELFF
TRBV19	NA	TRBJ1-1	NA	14	TGTGCCAGTAGGGGGACTGCAACGGATACTGAAGCTTTCTTT	CASRGTATDTEAFF
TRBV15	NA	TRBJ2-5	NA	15	TGTGCCACCAGCAGACCAGCGACAACCCTGGAGACCCAGTACTTC	CATSRPATTLETQYF
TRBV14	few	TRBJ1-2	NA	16	TGTGCCAGCAGCCAAGATATCCGCAGGGAAGGTGGTGGCTACACCTTC	CASSQDIRREGGGYTF
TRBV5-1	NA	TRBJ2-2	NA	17	TGCGCCAGCAGCCAAAGACAGGCTGGTGGATTAACCGGGGAGCTGTTTTTT	CASSQRQAGGLTGELFF
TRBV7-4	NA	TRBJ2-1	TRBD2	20	TGTGCCAGCAGCTTCCGACTAGCGGGAGGGCCTTCGAGCTCCTACAATGAGCAGTTCTTC	CASSFRLAGGPSSSYNEQFF